Presented here are 32 T cell receptor beta chains from one specimen sequenced in a study of blood T cell repertoires in COVID-19. Some clones are missing from TCRdb's copy, which holds only in-frame ones; the method was immunoSEQ multiplex PCR. The repertoire includes 310,000 or so clones, approximately 90% of them detected once, and approximately 5% sits in the top ten. Sequencing was carried out using PBMCs or T cells enriched from blood (not recorded which). Every receptor here comes from a woman in her 30s who had recovered from COVID-19.

V gene TRBV9 combines with J gene TRBJ1-1; D gene ambiguous. Trimming stripped 0 bases from V and 1 base from J, with 4 bases between. Germline V CDR1 and CDR2: SGDLS, YYNGEE. The CDR3 runs 13 residues. The CDR3 sequence is CASSVAQNTEAFF. The CDR3 bases are TGTGCCAGCAGCGTAGCCCAGAACACTGAAGCTTTCTTT.

This clone was seen more than once but under ten times. The chain combines TRBV27 with TRBJ1-4; 7 nucleotides line up with TRBD1. CDR1 is MNHEY, CDR2 SMNVEV, per germline (reference sequence). V lost 5 bases to trimming and J lost 8 bases; unmatched junction nucleotides: 17. This CDR3 is built from 17 residues. The CDR3 coding sequence is TGTGCCAGCAGTCCGATCCGGCCAGGGGGGAGGCAGGAAAAACTGTTTTTT. It translates to CASSPIRPGGRQEKLFF.

This clone was observed a handful of times. The chain combines TRBV3-1 (or the pseudogene TRBV3-2) with TRBJ1-2; D possibly corresponds to TRBD1 (6 bases). This CDR3 comprises 15 residues. The germline V gene encodes CDR1 LGHDT and CDR2 YNNKEL (reference sequence). V gave up 0 bases and J gave up 4 bases, with 12 bases separating them. In DNA form, the CDR3 reads TGTGCCAGCAGCCAAGATGGACAGTTAGTCTATGGCTACACCTTC. Residues: CASSQDGQLVYGYTF.

The genes are TRBV23-1 and TRBJ1-1; 9 positions agree with TRBD1. TRBV23-1 is filed as an ORF, its function uncertain. CDR3 length: 14 residues. The trim removed 8 bases at V and 3 bases at J, leaving 7 bases unmatched. CDR3 in DNA: TGCGCCAGCGACCACAGACAGGGGGACACTGAAGCTTTCTTT. Protein: CASDHRQGDTEAFF.

CDR3 region: CASSRDRQGTNEKLFF. CDR3 DNA: TGTGCCAGCAGCCGCGACCGACAGGGTACTAATGAAAAACTGTTTTTT. The chain is built from TRBV5-6 and TRBJ1-4; 7 positions agree with TRBD1. V dropped 4 bases and J dropped 2; count of bases not matched to a gene: 8. The germline V gene has CDR1 SGHDT and CDR2 YYEEEE. The CDR3 extends over 16 amino acids. The full variable domain, with the rest looked up from reference TRBV5-6 and TRBJ1-4, is DAGVTQSPTHLIKTRGQQVTLRCSPKSGHDTVSWYQQALGQGPQFIFQYYEEEERQRGNFPDRFSGHQFPNYSSELNVNALLLGDSALYLCASSRDRQGTNEKLFFGSGTQLSVL.

DNA of the CDR3: TGTGCCAGCAGTCTAGACTCGGGACAGGGAGGATACAATGAGCAGTTCTTC. It specifies CASSLDSGQGGYNEQFF. The chain joins TRBV27 to TRBJ2-1; 9 nucleotides align to TRBD1. Germline V CDR1 and CDR2: MNHEY, SMNVEV (reference sequence). The CDR3 runs to 17 residues. V gave up 5 bases and J gave up 4 bases; unmatched junction bases: 12.

A few counts support this clone. The chain uses TRBV30 and TRBJ1-5, with D unclear. This CDR3 contains 16 residues. Germline V CDR1 and CDR2: GTSNPN, SVGIG (reference sequence). Trimming removed 0 bases from V and 0 bases from J, with 12 bases in between. As DNA, the CDR3 is TGTGCCTGGAGTGTTTCGGCAGGTCGTAGCAATCAGCCCCAGCATTTT. It specifies CAWSVSAGRSNQPQHF.

The chain links TRBV6-5 to TRBJ2-7; perhaps TRBD1 as D (5 bases). V was trimmed by 7 bases and J by 3 bases, leaving 16 bases between them. The CDR3 runs to 14 residues. Germline V CDR1 and CDR2: MNHEY, SVGAGI. This CDR3 is CASTPWGRDYEQYF. DNA for the CDR3: TGTGCCAGCACCCCTTGGGGCCGAGACTACGAGCAGTACTTC.

The chain links TRBV4-1 to TRBJ1-1, with TRBD1 matching over 8 bases. The CDR3 covers 16 residues. Trimming took 5 bases from V and 2 from J; bases not matched to a gene: 10. The germline gives CDR1 MGHRA, CDR2 YSYEKL. CDR3 region: CASSGGVTGANTEAFF. CDR3 DNA: TGCGCCAGCAGCGGAGGGGTGACAGGGGCTAACACTGAAGCTTTCTTT.

The chain links TRBV7-9 to TRBJ2-7; 7 bases line up with TRBD1. Germline CDR1 reads SEHNR; CDR2 reads FQNEAQ (reference sequence). This CDR3 is built from 15 residues. Trimming at V came to 5 bases and at J to 0 bases, leaving 7 bases not matched to a gene. The CDR3 DNA follows: TGTGCCAGCAGCATCAGGGGGTCGAGCTCCTACGAGCAGTACTTC. This codes for CASSIRGSSSYEQYF.

The chain carries TRBV6-5 and TRBJ2-7; 7 bases map to TRBD2. This CDR3 is 14 amino acids long. V lost 7 bases and J lost 6; bases outside the gene matches: 12. CDR1 MNHEY and CDR2 SVGAGI come from the germline V gene. Here the CDR3 reads CASNESGGRLEQYF. The CDR3 coding sequence is TGTGCCAGCAACGAATCGGGGGGACGGCTCGAGCAGTACTTC.

The chain uses TRBV5-1 and TRBJ2-7; 12 nucleotides agree with TRBD2. Germline V gene sequence: CDR1 SGHRS, CDR2 YFSETQ. The CDR3 runs to 16 residues. V shed 2 bases and J 2 bases; nucleotides not matched to a gene: 5. CDR3 nucleotides: TGCGCCAGCAGCTTCCTTACTAGCGGGGGGACCTACGAGCAGTACTTC. Amino acids: CASSFLTSGGTYEQYF.

This chain joins TRBV19 and TRBJ2-6; D is ambiguous. Germline V lookup: CDR1 LNHDA, CDR2 SQIVND (reference sequence). The CDR3 spans 14 residues. The V and J ends lost 3 bases and 0 bases respectively, with 3 bases between them. The chain's CDR3 is CASSIRSGANVLTF. The CDR3, as DNA: TGTGCCAGTAGTATTCGCTCTGGGGCCAACGTCCTGACTTTC.

V usage is TRBV6-5 and J usage is TRBJ2-7, with TRBD1 as a possible D gene (7 bases). This CDR3 region has 14 residues. V gave up 6 bases and J gave up 2 bases, with 14 bases separating them. Looked up from germline, CDR1 is MNHEY and CDR2 is SVGAGI. CDR3: CASSRGDSAYEQYF. Here the CDR3 DNA reads TGTGCCAGCAGCAGGGGGGACAGTGCCTACGAGCAGTACTTC.

This clone was found a few times. This chain connects TRBV3-1 (or the pseudogene TRBV3-2) to TRBJ1-1; weak D call: TRBD1 (5 bases). The CDR3 contains 14 residues. Trimming stripped 4 bases from V and 2 bases from J, with 11 bases between. In germline, CDR1 is LGHDT, CDR2 YNNKEL (reference sequence). In nucleotides, the CDR3 is TGTGCCAGCAGCCGGGGCAGGTTTAACACTGAAGCTTTCTTT. This codes for CASSRGRFNTEAFF.

J is TRBJ2-2 and V is TRBV5-1; TRBD1 is a possible D gene (5 bases). Germline V CDR1 and CDR2: SGHRS, YFSETQ. This CDR3 has 15 amino acids. Trimming left V 0 bases short and J 6 bases short, with 12 bases between. CDR3 loop: CASSLAGKGAGELFF. The CDR3 DNA reads as TGCGCCAGCAGCTTGGCAGGGAAAGGAGCCGGGGAGCTGTTTTTT.

The chain couples TRBV2 to TRBJ2-1, with no clear D. Germline CDR1 and CDR2: SNHLY and FYNNEI. V shed 5 bases and J shed 4 bases, with 3 bases lying between them. The CDR3 extends over 11 amino acids. This chain's CDR3 is CASSSYNEQFF. Here the CDR3 DNA reads TGTGCCAGCAGTTCTTACAATGAGCAGTTCTTC.

The V gene is TRBV6-5, the J gene TRBJ2-7; TRBD1 matches 9 bases. The CDR3 sequence is 15 residues long. Germline values: CDR1 MNHEY, CDR2 SVGAGI. Trimming took 2 bases from V and 0 from J; bases not matched to a gene: 2. This chain's CDR3 is CASSYRTGASYEQYF. The CDR3 DNA reads as TGTGCCAGCAGTTACCGGACAGGGGCCTCCTACGAGCAGTACTTC.

The J gene is TRBJ1-6, the V gene TRBV19, with D maybe TRBD1 (6 bases). CDR1 and CDR2 (germline): LNHDA, SQIVND (reference sequence). V lost 10 bases to trimming and J lost 0 bases, with 13 bases between them. The CDR3 covers 15 residues. The CDR3 reads CAIGQSNSYNSPLHF. The CDR3 nucleotides read TGTGCCATTGGACAGTCCAACTCCTATAATTCACCCCTCCACTTT.

This rearrangement joins TRBV2 to TRBJ1-2, with TRBD1 as a possible D gene (5 bases). The CDR3 is 13 residues long. CDR1 is SNHLY and CDR2 is FYNNEI in the germline V gene. The germline V and J ends were trimmed by 4 bases and 6 bases, with 12 bases remaining between them. The CDR3 loop reads CASSVQGFDGYTF. In nucleotides, the CDR3 is TGTGCCAGCAGTGTTCAGGGTTTCGATGGCTACACCTTC.

The rearrangement links TRBV7-9 to TRBJ1-1, with a possible D match to TRBD1 (5 bases). The CDR3 extends over 12 amino acids. Trimming left V 9 bases short and J 3 bases short, with 11 bases between. The germline CDR1 and CDR2 sequences are SEHNR and FQNEAQ (reference sequence). Here the CDR3 reads CASTSGHTEAFF. In DNA form, the CDR3 reads TGTGCCAGTACCTCAGGGCACACTGAAGCTTTCTTT.

The genes are TRBV5-1 and TRBJ2-1, with 11 bases that match TRBD2. V lost 0 bases, J lost 9 bases, and 11 bases stayed unmatched. The CDR3 is 17 residues long. Per the germline V gene, CDR1 is SGHRS and CDR2 is YFSETQ. In DNA, the CDR3 is TGCGCCAGCAGCTTGGCCGGAATAGCGGGGGGGCCGGCTGAGCAGTTCTTC. Its protein is CASSLAGIAGGPAEQFF. Using reference TRBV5-1 and TRBJ2-1 for the parts outside the CDR3, the full variable domain is KAGVTQTPRYLIKTRGQQVTLSCSPISGHRSVSWYQQTPGQGLQFLFEYFSETQRNKGNFPGRFSGRQFSNSRSEMNVSTLELGDSALYLCASSLAGIAGGPAEQFFGPGTRLTVL.

The chain is built from TRBV9 and TRBJ2-7; 13 bases match TRBD2. The CDR3 has 14 amino acids. V was pared by 2 bases and J by 7 bases, with 3 bases of the junction left unmatched. Germline loops: CDR1 SGDLS, CDR2 YYNGEE. CDR3 in amino acids: CASSVRTSGGEQYF. CDR3 nucleotides: TGTGCCAGCAGCGTTAGGACTAGCGGGGGAGAGCAGTACTTC.

This clone was detected only once. The chain has TRBV7-9 and TRBJ1-2; 9 bases align to TRBD1. V gave up 5 bases and J gave up 6 bases; unmatched junction bases: 10. The CDR3 runs to 15 residues. CDR1 SEHNR and CDR2 FQNEAQ come from the germline V gene (reference sequence). The CDR3 DNA reads as TGTGCCAGCAGCGTAATACAGGGGGCGGGCGATGGCTACACCTTC. Residues: CASSVIQGAGDGYTF. Looking up the rest from reference TRBV7-9 and TRBJ1-2 gives the full variable domain: DTGVSQNPRHKITKRGQNVTFRCDPISEHNRLYWYRQTLGQGPEFLTYFQNEAQLEKSRLLSDRFSAERPKGSFSTLEIQRTEQGDSAMYLCASSVIQGAGDGYTFGSGTRLTVV.

V gene TRBV3-1 (or the pseudogene TRBV3-2) combines with J gene TRBJ2-1; D may be TRBD2 (7 bases). Trimming left V 4 bases short and J 12 bases short, with 16 bases between. CDR3 length: 13 amino acids. Germline V gene sequence: CDR1 LGHDT, CDR2 YNNKEL (reference sequence). DNA of the CDR3: TGTGCCAGCAGCCCTAGGCAGGGGAGGGTGCAGTTCTTC. This translates into CASSPRQGRVQFF.

The rearrangement uses TRBV3-1 (or the pseudogene TRBV3-2) and TRBJ1-1; TRBD1 is a possible D gene (5 bases). V gave up 6 bases and J gave up 1 base, with 15 bases separating them. CDR1 and CDR2 (germline): LGHDT, YNNKEL (reference sequence). CDR3 length: 15 residues. The CDR3 loop reads CASSPRLGGNTEAFF. CDR3 in DNA: TGTGCCAGCAGTCCTAGACTCGGGGGGAACACTGAAGCTTTCTTT.

V and J are TRBV10-3 and TRBJ1-2; weak D call: TRBD1 (5 bases). The germline CDR1 and CDR2 sequences are ENHRY and SYGVKD. V was trimmed by 0 bases and J by 4 bases, leaving 12 bases between them. This CDR3 has 15 amino acids. The CDR3 here is CAISESFDRSYGYTF. CDR3 nucleotide sequence: TGTGCCATCAGTGAGTCGTTTGACAGATCCTATGGCTACACCTTC.

The rearrangement links TRBV6-2 or TRBV6-3 to TRBJ1-2; perhaps TRBD1 as D (5 bases). The CDR3 loop spans 14 amino acids. Trimming removed 3 bases at V and 1 base at J, with 9 bases between. In germline, CDR1 is MNHEY, CDR2 SVGEGT. CDR3 sequence reads: CASSYPGHNYGYTF. In DNA form, the CDR3 reads TGTGCCAGCAGTTATCCCGGACATAACTATGGCTACACCTTC.

The chain links TRBV29-1 to TRBJ1-2; 7 bases fit TRBD1. The CDR3 covers 17 residues. Germline CDR1 and CDR2: SQVTM and ANQGSEA. V was pared by 0 bases and J by 1 base, with 11 bases of the junction left unmatched. CDR3 nucleotide sequence: TGCAGCGTTGAAGAGTCCGACAGGGAACAGAATAACTATGGCTACACCTTC. Residues: CSVEESDREQNNYGYTF.

The chain recombines TRBV5-1 with TRBJ2-2, with TRBD1 identical over 7 bases. There are 15 residues in the CDR3. V was clipped by 4 bases and J by 11 bases; unmatched bases: 14. The germline CDR1 and CDR2 sequences are SGHRS and YFSETQ. The CDR3 region is CASSPGTVNGVELFF. CDR3 DNA sequence: TGCGCCAGCAGCCCGGGGACAGTGAACGGCGTAGAGCTGTTTTTT.

This clone was seen only a few times. The rearrangement links TRBV7-3 to TRBJ1-1; D gene uncertain. V gave up 3 bases and J gave up 3 bases, with 8 bases separating them. Per germline, CDR1 SGHTA and CDR2 FQGTGA. The CDR3 runs to 13 residues. The CDR3 loop is CASSFLQDTEAFF. The CDR3, as DNA: TGTGCCAGCAGCTTCCTTCAGGACACTGAAGCTTTCTTT.

This clone has only a few counts. This chain connects TRBV5-8 to TRBJ1-2; TRBD1 matches 11 bases. Germline assignment: CDR1 SGHTS and CDR2 YDEGEE. The CDR3 covers 15 residues. V was pared by 2 bases and J by 1 base, with 1 base of the junction left unmatched. The CDR3 nucleotides read TGTGCCAGCAGCTTTGGGACAGGGGGTAACTATGGCTACACCTTC. It encodes CASSFGTGGNYGYTF. Together with reference TRBV5-8 and TRBJ1-2, the CDR3 gives the full variable domain: EAGVTQSPTHLIKTRGQQATLRCSPISGHTSVYWYQQALGLGLQFLLWYDEGEERNRGNFPPRFSGRQFPNYSSELNVNALELEDSALYLCASSFGTGGNYGYTFGSGTRLTVV.